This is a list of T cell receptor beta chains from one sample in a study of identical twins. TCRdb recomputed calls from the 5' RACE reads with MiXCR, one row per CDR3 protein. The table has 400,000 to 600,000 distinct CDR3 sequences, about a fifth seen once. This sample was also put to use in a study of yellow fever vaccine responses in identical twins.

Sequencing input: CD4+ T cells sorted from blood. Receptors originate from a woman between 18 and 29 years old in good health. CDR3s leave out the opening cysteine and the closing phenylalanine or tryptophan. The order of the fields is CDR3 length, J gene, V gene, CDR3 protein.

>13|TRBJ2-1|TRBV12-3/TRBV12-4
ASSYNRGRDNEQF
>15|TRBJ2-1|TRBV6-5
ASSLSRSGVGRNEQF
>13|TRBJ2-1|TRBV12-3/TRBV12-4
ASNQQGGAYNEQF
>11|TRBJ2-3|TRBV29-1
SVGGRVVGTQY
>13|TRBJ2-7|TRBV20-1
SARGSREAAYEQY
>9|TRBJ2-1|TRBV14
ASSQSLEQF
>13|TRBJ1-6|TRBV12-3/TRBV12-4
ASSLNGIPNSPLH
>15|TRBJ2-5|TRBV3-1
ASSLKFTSAAGETQY
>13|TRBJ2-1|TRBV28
ASSLRGISYNEQF
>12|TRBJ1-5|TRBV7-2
ASRGGASNQPQH
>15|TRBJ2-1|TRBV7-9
ASSLVPSLSSYNEQF
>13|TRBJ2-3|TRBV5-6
ASSLAGARSDTQY
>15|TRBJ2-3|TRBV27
ASSSRLAGGPTDTQY
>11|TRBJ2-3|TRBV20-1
SARDGSTDTQY
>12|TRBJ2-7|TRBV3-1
ASSQVQGAGEQY
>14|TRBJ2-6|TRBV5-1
ASSSTGSAGANVLT
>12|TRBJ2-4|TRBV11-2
ASSSTQGIDIQY
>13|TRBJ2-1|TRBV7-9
ASSLAATLSNEQF
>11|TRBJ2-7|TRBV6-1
ASSEALHYEQY
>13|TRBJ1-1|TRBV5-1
ASSPTRSGLTEAF
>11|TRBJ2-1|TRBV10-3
AIGTSGPLEQF
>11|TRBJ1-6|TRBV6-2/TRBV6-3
ASSYSGQSPLH
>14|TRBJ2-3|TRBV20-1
CAQKRPLGAVNTQY
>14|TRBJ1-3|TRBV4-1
ASSQAEGATGNTIY
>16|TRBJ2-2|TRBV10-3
AISDRPGTGGGTGELF
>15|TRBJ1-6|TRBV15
ATSARRGGSYNSPLH
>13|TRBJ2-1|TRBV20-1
SARPGSRSYNEQF
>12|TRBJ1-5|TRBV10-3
AISDVRENQPQH
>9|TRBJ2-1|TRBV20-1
SARPGPEQF
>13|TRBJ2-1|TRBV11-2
ASSLIAGVYNEQF
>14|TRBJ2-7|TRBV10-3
AISEYGQASSYEQY
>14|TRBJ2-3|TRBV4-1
ASSIREPPRTDTQY
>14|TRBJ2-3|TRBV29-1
SVAGGLALNTDTQY
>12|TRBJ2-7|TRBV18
ASSPPAGGYEQY
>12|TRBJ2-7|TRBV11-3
ASSFTGVSDEQY
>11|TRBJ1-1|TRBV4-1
ASSQLATDEAF
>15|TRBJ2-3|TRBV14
ASSRPLLAGSTDTQY
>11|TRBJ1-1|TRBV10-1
ASSGQLSTEAF